The rows below give T cell receptor beta chains drawn from one sample of a study of blood T cell repertoires in COVID-19. Measured with immunoSEQ multiplex PCR; TCRdb has only the in-frame clones, and not every one. The sample records about 120,000 clones, around 87% being singletons. Sequenced: peripheral blood. Receptors originate from a woman aged 70-85 years with acute or convalescent COVID-19. Each CDR3 is given with its conserved first and last residue. The D gene is left open where the match is weak. Size is stated for part of the rows, as once, few or many counts, or as a class when the clone is expanded.

D gene	J gene	clone size	V gene	CDR3 DNA	CDR3 protein
NA	TRBJ1-1	NA	TRBV19	TGTGCCAGTAGCAACAGAATCAACACTGAAGCTTTCTTT	CASSNRINTEAFF
NA	TRBJ1-2	once	TRBV14	TGTGCCAGCAGCCAAGGCGCGAGGAGGTACTACTATGGCTACACCTTC	CASSQGARRYYYGYTF
NA	TRBJ2-5	NA	TRBV5-1	TGCGCCAGCAGCTTGGCCCAGGGGAACCAAGAGACCCAGTACTTC	CASSLAQGNQETQYF
TRBD1	TRBJ1-1	NA	TRBV19	TGTGCCAGTAGTATAGGGACAGGGTTGAACACTGAAGCTTTCTTT	CASSIGTGLNTEAFF
NA	TRBJ1-6	NA	TRBV9	TGTGCCAGCAGCGGGTGGGAGGGGTCGGCACCCCTCCACTTT	CASSGWEGSAPLHF
TRBD1	TRBJ2-3	NA	TRBV6-5	TGTGCCAGTCGCAGGGACAGTACGCAGTATTTT	CASRRDSTQYF
TRBD2	TRBJ2-3	NA	TRBV5-1	TGCGCCAGCAGCTTGGCGGTGTCTAGCGGGGCTAATACGCAGTATTTT	CASSLAVSSGANTQYF
TRBD2	TRBJ2-2	NA	TRBV2	TGTGCCAGCAGTCAACTAGCGGGGGGGCCCAACACCGGGGAGCTGTTTTTT	CASSQLAGGPNTGELFF
TRBD2	TRBJ2-2	NA	TRBV5-6	TGTGCCAGCAGCTCCCTTAGCGGGGGGGCACACACCGGGGAGCTGTTTTTT	CASSSLSGGAHTGELFF
NA	TRBJ1-5	NA	TRBV5-1	TGCGCCAGCAGCACCGGACAGAGCAATCAGCCCCAGCATTTT	CASSTGQSNQPQHF
NA	TRBJ2-7	NA	TRBV28	TGTGCCAGCATCCTGTCGGGGAAAGCCTACGAGCAGTACTTC	CASILSGKAYEQYF
TRBD1	TRBJ2-2	NA	TRBV2	TGTGCCAGCAGTGAGGGGACAGGATTCACCGGGGAGCTGTTTTTT	CASSEGTGFTGELFF